These 27 T cell receptor beta chains were sequenced from one sample in a study of OX40 agonist ivuxolimab in advanced cancers. Assay: immunoSEQ multiplex PCR; the TCRdb copy retains only in-frame clones and omits some. The sample holds 98,000 or so clones, 90% to 95% seen once. Specimen: CD4+ or CD8+ T cells sorted from blood, collected in a trial of the OX40 agonist ivuxolimab. The source of these receptors is an adult with an advanced solid tumor such as melanoma, head and neck, liver or kidney cancer.

This clone was seen once. The chain recombines TRBV5-4 with TRBJ1-2; TRBD1 aligns across 12 bases. The V gene's germline CDR1 is SGHNT and CDR2 YYREEE (reference sequence). The CDR3 spans 16 residues. V dropped 6 bases and J dropped 3; count of bases not matched to a gene: 9. Here the CDR3 reads CASNPGTGGADYGYTF. In nucleotides, the CDR3 is TGTGCCAGCAACCCTGGGACAGGGGGCGCTGACTATGGCTACACCTTC. The whole variable domain, filled in from reference TRBV5-4 and TRBJ1-2, reads ETGVTQSPTHLIKTRGQQVTLRCSSQSGHNTVSWYQQALGQGPQFIFQYYREEENGRGNFPPRFSGLQFPNYSSELNVNALELDDSALYLCASNPGTGGADYGYTFGSGTRLTVV.

This chain uses TRBV11-2 with TRBJ1-3; TRBD1 is a possible D gene (5 bases). Per germline, CDR1 SGHAT and CDR2 FQNNGV. Between the trimmed V and J ends, which lost 0 bases and 1 base, there was a span of 7 bases. The CDR3 totals 15 residues. This chain's CDR3 is CASSLEGGSGNTIYF. The CDR3 DNA reads as TGTGCCAGCAGCTTAGAGGGGGGATCTGGAAACACCATATATTTT. Combining the CDR3 with reference TRBV11-2 and TRBJ1-3 gives the whole variable domain EAGVAQSPRYKIIEKRQSVAFWCNPISGHATLYWYQQILGQGPKLLIQFQNNGVVDDSQLPKDRFSAERLKGVDSTLKIQPAKLEDSAVYLCASSLEGGSGNTIYFGEGSWLTVV.

This rearrangement joins TRBV5-1 to TRBJ1-2; the match to TRBD1 covers 8 bases. The CDR3 is made up of 14 amino acids. V lost 3 bases to trimming and J lost 0 bases; unmatched junction nucleotides: 1. The germline V gene has CDR1 SGHRS and CDR2 YFSETQ. DNA for the CDR3: TGCGCCAGCAGCTCACAGGGGGCTAACTATGGCTACACCTTC. Its protein is CASSSQGANYGYTF.

V usage is TRBV28 and J usage is TRBJ2-7; the D call may be TRBD1 or TRBD2 (5 bases each). The V gene lost 8 bases and the J gene lost 2 bases, with 10 bases spanning the gap. The CDR3 loop spans 12 amino acids. CDR1 is MDHEN, CDR2 SYDVKM, per germline. The CDR3 DNA reads TGTGCCAGCCGGGGCAGAGCCTACGAGCAGTACTTC. Translation: CASRGRAYEQYF. The variable domain in full, with the rest retrieved from reference TRBV28 and TRBJ2-7, is DVKVTQSSRYLVKRTGEKVFLECVQDMDHENMFWYRQDPGLGLRLIYFSYDVKMKEKGDIPEGYSVSREKKERFSLILESASTNQTSMYLCASRGRAYEQYFGPGTRLTVT.

This clone was counted once. This chain links TRBV20-1 with TRBJ2-1, with a tentative D call TRBD2 (6 bases). The CDR3 runs 11 residues. Per germline, CDR1 DFQATT and CDR2 SNEGSKA (reference sequence). The ends were cut back, 3 bases at V and 10 bases at J, with 10 bases in the middle. This chain's CDR3 is CSASLEGEQFF. CDR3 DNA: TGCAGTGCTAGTCTGGAGGGGGAGCAGTTCTTC.

V usage is TRBV19 and J usage is TRBJ2-7; 12 bases match TRBD2. Germline V gives CDR1 LNHDA, CDR2 SQIVND (reference sequence). V was pared by 1 base and J by 5 bases, with 3 bases of the junction left unmatched. There are 15 residues in the CDR3. CDR3 bases: TGTGCCAGTAGTATAGGGGCTAGCGGGAGGGACGAGCAGTACTTC. It codes for CASSIGASGRDEQYF.

The chain employs TRBV10-3 and TRBJ2-7; D possibly corresponds to TRBD2 (6 bases). V was pared by 7 bases and J by 6 bases, with 19 bases between. There are 14 residues in the CDR3. Germline CDR1 reads ENHRY; CDR2 reads SYGVKD. Written as DNA, the CDR3 is TGTGCCATCAAAAACCTCCTTCTGGGGGGCGAGCAGTACTTC. This sequence encodes CAIKNLLLGGEQYF.

This clone came up once. The chain uses TRBV5-1 and TRBJ1-3, with 7 bases that match TRBD1. There are 14 residues in the CDR3. With 7 bases clipped from V and 2 bases from J, the junction kept 6 bases outside the gene matches. Germline V gene sequence: CDR1 SGHRS, CDR2 YFSETQ. CDR3 nucleotide sequence: TGCGCCAGCTCCACAGGGGACGCTGGAAACACCATATATTTT. Amino acid sequence: CASSTGDAGNTIYF.

DNA of the CDR3: TGTGCCAGCAGCTTAAAAGGCGGGAGTGTCTACGAGCAGTACTTC. Protein sequence: CASSLKGGSVYEQYF. The chain uses TRBV11-2 and TRBJ2-7, with 7 bases that match TRBD2. The germline gives CDR1 SGHAT, CDR2 FQNNGV. CDR3 length: 15 residues. The J segment lost 3 bases and the V segment lost 2 bases, leaving 7 bases of the junction unmatched.

This sequence joins TRBV28 and TRBJ2-2; either TRBD1 or TRBD2 may fit D (5 bases each). V was cut by 7 bases and J by 5 bases, with 14 bases left in between. The CDR3 sequence is 14 residues long. Germline V CDR1 and CDR2: MDHEN, SYDVKM. The DNA for the CDR3 is TGTGCCAGCAATGGGGGACGAGCAACCGGGGAGCTGTTTTTT. This gives the protein CASNGGRATGELFF.

V and J are TRBV15 and TRBJ2-7; 12 nucleotides align to TRBD1. Germline values: CDR1 LNHNV, CDR2 YYDKDF (reference sequence). V lost 6 bases, J lost 5 bases, and 8 bases stayed unmatched. The CDR3 spans 15 residues. This CDR3 is CATRHWGQGADEQYF. In nucleotides, the CDR3 is TGTGCCACCAGACATTGGGGACAGGGGGCAGACGAGCAGTACTTC.

The genes are TRBV27 and TRBJ2-4, with D perhaps assigned TRBD1 or TRBD2 (5 bases each). V gave up 5 bases and J gave up 0 bases, with 20 bases separating them. The CDR3 totals 18 residues. Germline V CDR1 and CDR2: MNHEY, SMNVEV (reference sequence). CDR3 protein: CASSPLGAGRGAKNIQYF. CDR3 DNA: TGTGCCAGCAGTCCCCTCGGGGCAGGGAGAGGAGCCAAAAACATTCAGTACTTC.

V and J are TRBV25-1 and TRBJ2-5; no clear D. The V gene lost 5 bases and the J gene lost 1 base, with 14 bases spanning the gap. Germline CDR1 is MGHDK and CDR2 is SYGVNS. The CDR3 spans 15 residues. The CDR3 here is CASSPTLALQETQYF. In DNA, the CDR3 is TGTGCCAGCAGTCCCACCTTAGCTCTCCAAGAGACCCAGTACTTC.

In its sample, this clone was seen once. This rearrangement joins TRBV9 to TRBJ1-3; 11 bases match TRBD1. The V segment lost 2 bases and the J segment 1 base; nucleotides outside the gene matches: 2. In germline, CDR1 is SGDLS, CDR2 YYNGEE. CDR3 size: 16 residues. This CDR3 is CASSVGTGGSGNTIYF. The CDR3 DNA reads TGTGCCAGCAGCGTGGGGACAGGGGGGTCTGGAAACACCATATATTTT.

The rearrangement uses TRBV10-3 and TRBJ2-5; D is perhaps TRBD1 or TRBD2 (5 bases each). The J call may be in error: the DNA end matches TRBJ2-7 better. The CDR3 consists of 14 residues. Germline CDR1 reads ENHRY; CDR2 reads SYGVKD. The CDR3 here is CAIKTGPGQYEQYF. The CDR3 coding sequence is TGTGCCATCAAGACGGGACCCGGCCAGTACGAGCAGTACTTC.

This clone was counted once. The chain employs TRBV4-1 and TRBJ2-3; D might be TRBD1 or TRBD2, each matching 6 bases. The CDR3 is 16 amino acids. CDR1 is MGHRA, CDR2 YSYEKL, per germline. Trimming stripped 4 bases from V and 6 bases from J, with 20 bases between. The CDR3 is CASSPGVRGRGDTQYF. CDR3 coding DNA: TGCGCCAGCAGCCCGGGGGTACGGGGGCGCGGGGATACGCAGTATTTT.

CDR3 DNA: TGTGCCAGCAGTGAAGCTCAGAGCTCCACAGATACGCAGTATTTT. Translated, it gives CASSEAQSSTDTQYF. The chain has TRBV2 and TRBJ2-3; D unresolved. Trimming took off 0 bases at V and 2 bases at J, with 9 bases between the two ends. Germline assignment: CDR1 SNHLY and CDR2 FYNNEI. The CDR3 is 15 residues long.

The V call is TRBV5-1, the J call TRBJ2-3; D perhaps matches TRBD1 (5 bases). CDR3 length: 16 residues. CDR1 is SGHRS, CDR2 YFSETQ, per germline. Deletions cut 0 bases from V and 1 base from J, with 12 bases between. CDR3 nucleotides: TGCGCCAGCAGCTTGGAGCAGGGTAGAGGCACAGATACGCAGTATTTT. This translates into CASSLEQGRGTDTQYF.

The chain couples TRBV28 to TRBJ1-4; the D gene is possibly TRBD1 (6 bases). The CDR3 is made up of 15 amino acids. Germline V gene lookup returns CDR1 MDHEN and CDR2 SYDVKM. The V gene lost 3 bases and the J gene lost 4 bases, with 12 bases spanning the gap. The CDR3 DNA follows: TGTGCCAGCAGTTTCCTCGGACAGAGTAATGAAAAACTGTTTTTT. Amino acids: CASSFLGQSNEKLFF.

The V and J genes are TRBV6-1 and TRBJ1-1; the D gene is possibly TRBD1 (5 bases). The germline V gene has CDR1 MNHNS and CDR2 SASEGT. The CDR3 contains 14 residues. The V end lost 3 bases, the J end lost 4 bases, and 12 bases lay between the germline ends. CDR3 protein: CASSEGGVGTEAFF. Written as DNA, the CDR3 is TGTGCCAGCAGTGAGGGGGGTGTTGGCACTGAAGCTTTCTTT.

The V call is TRBV9, the J call TRBJ1-5; D remains ambiguous. Germline V gene lookup returns CDR1 SGDLS and CDR2 YYNGEE. The CDR3 has 13 amino acids. Deletions cut 4 bases from V and 5 bases from J, with 10 bases between. The CDR3 bases are TGTGCCAGCAGCCAATTGCCGGATCAGCCCCAGCATTTT. It encodes CASSQLPDQPQHF.

The chain links TRBV30 to TRBJ1-5; D not resolved. Trimming removed 1 base at V and 5 bases at J, with 12 bases between. Per the germline V gene, CDR1 is GTSNPN and CDR2 is SVGIG (reference sequence). CDR3 length: 14 residues. The CDR3 reads CAWSGPADDQPQHF. The CDR3 DNA reads as TGTGCCTGGAGTGGCCCGGCGGACGATCAGCCCCAGCATTTT.

CDR3: CASSPDRGPYEQYF. CDR3 sequence (DNA): TGTGCCAGCAGTCCAGACAGGGGCCCCTACGAGCAGTACTTC. This chain joins TRBV2 and TRBJ2-7; 8 bases are a match to TRBD1. Germline V gene data show CDR1 as SNHLY and CDR2 as FYNNEI. Germline trimming cut 5 bases from V and 2 bases from J; bases unmatched to any gene: 5. The CDR3 is 14 residues long.

This chain connects TRBV5-4 to TRBJ2-6, with TRBD2 matching 7 bases. With 2 bases clipped from V and 4 bases from J, the junction kept 3 bases outside the gene matches. This CDR3 region has 15 residues. Germline assignment: CDR1 SGHNT and CDR2 YYREEE (reference sequence). The CDR3 sequence: CASSFWGGGANVLTF. CDR3 nucleotide sequence: TGTGCCAGCAGCTTCTGGGGGGGAGGGGCCAACGTCCTGACTTTC.

This clone was observed a few times. The chain employs TRBV27 and TRBJ1-2; D is uncertain. The germline V gene encodes CDR1 MNHEY and CDR2 SMNVEV (reference sequence). There are 12 residues in the CDR3. Trimming left V 4 bases short and J 7 bases short, with 10 bases between. The CDR3 nucleotides read TGTGCCAGCAGTTCCCTGGAGGGTGGCTACACCTTC. Translating gives CASSSLEGGYTF.

V gene TRBV19 combines with J gene TRBJ2-7; tentative D call: TRBD2 (5 bases). In germline, CDR1 is LNHDA, CDR2 SQIVND (reference sequence). Deletions cut 6 bases from V and 3 bases from J, with 15 bases between. The CDR3 length is 14 residues. The CDR3 spells CASSGADKHYEQYF. The CDR3 bases are TGTGCCAGTAGCGGAGCGGATAAACACTACGAGCAGTACTTC.

In DNA, the CDR3 is TGTGCCAGCAGCTTAGTAGTTCTGGGTGGCGAGCAGTACTTC. It specifies CASSLVVLGGEQYF. This chain links TRBV7-2 with TRBJ2-7; D not certain. CDR3 length equals 14 residues. Germline CDR1 reads SGHTA; CDR2 reads FQGNSA. V lost 1 base and J 6 bases, leaving 13 bases between the germline ends.